This T cell receptor (beta chain) was sequenced during a study of T cells in Graves' hyperthyroidism and ophthalmopathy. Study outcomes and limitations: By a 13 V-J model, ophthalmopathy was set apart from stable hyperthyroidism. Progression to ophthalmopathy was predicted a median of about six months early.

TCR beta CDR3 sequences were amplified from RNA transcripts. Initially, a first-round RT-PCR of the TCR CDR3 employed the HTBI primer set. TCRdb passed the multiplex PCR reads through MiXCR, listing each CDR3 protein once. Of hundreds of thousands of distinct CDR3 sequences listed, about 20% are singletons. This clonotype occurred a few times. Its antigen is as yet unknown. Clinicians diagnosed patients from clinical symptoms, serum thyroxine and TRAb, thyroid ultrasound and orbital computed tomography. Per germline, CDR1 SEHNR and CDR2 FQNEAQ (reference sequence). The CDR3 sequence is 15 residues long. V was shortened by 2 bases and J by 8 bases, with 16 bases between the two germline ends.

Sequenced sample: blood. The genes are TRBV7-9 and TRBJ2-1; the D is unclear. The TCR sequence derives from a man between 40 and 49 years old with Graves' ophthalmopathy. CDR3 amino acids: CASSLMTSGIHEQFF. The CDR3, as DNA: TGTGCCAGCAGCTTAATGACCAGTGGGATACATGAGCAGTTCTTC.